This TCR beta chain was sequenced during a study of cytomegalovirus exposure and HLA in healthy donors. Overall study findings and caveats: Available immune exposure information covered CMV serostatus only. A later examination showed that TCR association rates differed by HLA locus, with DRB1 most and HLA-C fewest.

A note on this clone: Its antigen remains unknown.

The CDR3 runs to 12 residues. Germline V gene sequence: CDR1 MNHEY, CDR2 SVGAGI. The ends were cut back, 6 bases at V and 7 bases at J, with 10 bases in the middle. PCR primers comprised 60 Vbeta and 13 Jbeta primers. Profiling relied on immunoSEQ multiplex PCR, and the TCRdb table lists in-frame clones only, not all of them. The repertoire includes some 170,000 clones, about 81% of them detected once, and about 1.6% sits in the top ten. Source material: PBMCs. This receptor was taken from a girl aged 10 to 17 in good health and CMV-seropositive. This rearrangement joins TRBV6-5 to TRBJ2-1; no firm D call. CDR3 residues: CASSREANEQFF. As DNA, the CDR3 is TGTGCCAGCAGCCGCGAAGCGAATGAGCAGTTCTTC.